This T cell receptor (beta chain) stems from a study of blood T cell repertoires in COVID-19 (dated by TCRdb to 2020 to 2021). Regarding the complete study: Collaborator samples came from the United States, Italy and Spain and covered acute and convalescent phases of COVID-19. The material from the prospective study consisted of cDNA or gDNA derived from T cells, B-cell-depleted T cells, or PBMCs. The dataset comprised deeply sampled blood TCRbeta repertoires from subjects exposed to, actively infected with, or recovered from COVID-19. A freely available public database, intended as a resource for researchers studying the immune response to SARS-CoV-2, is where the repertoires were released. The samples were drawn from two sources: the first 160 participants of the ongoing ImmuneRACE study, and about 1,300 subjects contributed by 6 global collaborators. The sample metadata nearly always contained a de-identified subject ID, COVID-19 status, age in years and sex. Where HLA class I and class II types were available, the types were taken from metadata supplied by the sample provider, not from assay-based typing. Findings and caveats that apply to the study as a whole: The quantity of clinical and demographic metadata differed by source and by participant and was supplied without curation.

The collaborating institutions used their own protocols to collect whole blood in K2EDTA tubes. For TCRbeta analysis, collaborators shipped samples as frozen whole blood, isolated PBMCs, or DNA extracted from either of those sample types. The immunoSEQ Assay, a bias-controlled multiplex PCR, was used to amplify TCRbeta CDR3 regions from genomic DNA. For the original study's pipeline: Within the assay, amplification of reference gene primers was used to estimate how many nucleated cells each sample contained. Sequence reads were collapsed and filtered to measure the absolute abundance of every unique TCRbeta CDR3 rearrangement. Productive Simpson clonality was computed per sample as the square root of Simpson's diversity index over productive rearrangements. Imported from immuneACCESS, the table was reduced by TCRdb to in-frame sequences with V and J called. These copies leave out some clones; in studies compared against another copy, an unresolved V gene accounts for under half, and the cause of the remainder is not known. V, J and clone size reflect that table, while D and trimming were determined from the DNA. Within this sample are roughly 40,000 clones, with about 80% of them counted one time only. The top ten constitute about 8.7% of the sample.

From the germline V gene (reference sequence), CDR1 is SEHNR and CDR2 is FQNEAQ. There are 14 amino acids in the CDR3, from cysteine to phenylalanine inclusive. Only CDR3 DNA remains: 42 bases, in frame from the first base. At the junction V is shortened by 9 bases and J by 2 bases; bases outside the gene matches: 6. In the case of this clone: It lacks a known antigen. The input lacks base qualities; no much larger clone sits a single base away.

Sequenced: peripheral blood. The V and J segments used are TRBV7-9 and TRBJ1-5; TRBD1 agrees with 8 junctional bases. This clonotype was obtained from a man in his sixties or seventies with active or convalescent COVID-19. The nucleotides are TGTGCCAGTCAGGGGGCGACGGGCAATCAGCCCCAGCATTTT. It specifies CASQGATGNQPQHF. Joined to the reference TRBV7-9 and TRBJ1-5 proteins, this CDR3 gives the full variable domain: DTGVSQNPRHKITKRGQNVTFRCDPISEHNRLYWYRQTLGQGPEFLTYFQNEAQLEKSRLLSDRFSAERPKGSFSTLEIQRTEQGDSAMYLCASQGATGNQPQHFGDGTRLSIL.